Listed below are T cell receptor beta chains from one sample, sequenced in a study of early stage breast cancer tumors. Libraries were prepared by immunoSEQ multiplex PCR; TCRdb keeps only in-frame clonotypes and omits some of them. Among thousands of clones listed, around three fifths were seen once. The sequenced sample consisted of normal breast tissue next to the tumor. All receptors come from a person aged 50 to 59 with breast cancer. The CDR3 runs from the conserved cysteine through the conserved F or W. The D gene is left open where the match is weak.

V: TRBV4-3
J: TRBJ2-7
D: .
length: 12
DNA: TGCGCCAGCAGCCAAGGTGGTGTCAAGCAGTACTTC
CDR3: CASSQGGVKQYF

V: TRBV18
J: TRBJ2-5
D: .
length: 12
DNA: TGTGCCAGCTCACCGTACCAAGAGACCCAGTACTTC
CDR3: CASSPYQETQYF

V: TRBV5-1
J: TRBJ1-4
D: TRBD1
length: 14
DNA: TGCGCCAGCAGCACCGGGACAGGGAATGAAAAACTGTTTTTT
CDR3: CASSTGTGNEKLFF

V: TRBV15
J: TRBJ1-4
D: .
length: 14
DNA: TGTGCCACCAGCAGAGAGGGTCTTAATGAAAAACTGTTTTTT
CDR3: CATSREGLNEKLFF

V: TRBV6-5
J: TRBJ2-3
D: TRBD1
length: 12
DNA: TGTGCCAGCAGCCAGGGGGCAGATACGCAGTATTTT
CDR3: CASSQGADTQYF

V: TRBV11-2
J: TRBJ2-3
D: TRBD2
length: 18
DNA: TGTGCCAGCCTGGGCGGGGGGACCTTGACTAGCCTCACAGATACGCAGTATTTT
CDR3: CASLGGGTLTSLTDTQYF

V: TRBV7-8
J: TRBJ1-2
D: TRBD1
length: 13
DNA: TGTGCCAGCAGCCCAGACAGGGGGCGAGGCTACACCTTC
CDR3: CASSPDRGRGYTF

V: TRBV9
J: TRBJ1-3
D: .
length: 15
DNA: TGTGCCAGCAGCGTAGGGACGAAGCCTGGAAACACCATATATTTT
CDR3: CASSVGTKPGNTIYF

V: TRBV5-6
J: TRBJ2-2
D: TRBD2
length: 16
DNA: TGTGCCAGCAGCTTGTCGTGGGGGGGGGACACCGGGGAGCTGTTTTTT
CDR3: CASSLSWGGDTGELFF

V: TRBV27
J: TRBJ1-5
D: .
length: 15
DNA: TGTGCCAGCAGTTTAGACAGAAGAAGCAATCAGCCCCAGCATTTT
CDR3: CASSLDRRSNQPQHF

V: TRBV7-3
J: TRBJ2-1
D: .
length: 13
DNA: TGTGCCAGCAGCATCCAGAGGAACAATGAGCAGTTCTTC
CDR3: CASSIQRNNEQFF

V: TRBV2
J: TRBJ2-2
D: TRBD2
length: 15
DNA: TGTGCCAGCACCGGGACTACCATGAACACCGGGGAGCTGTTTTTT
CDR3: CASTGTTMNTGELFF

V: TRBV7-8
J: TRBJ2-1
D: .
length: 12
DNA: TGTGCCAGCAGCCCAAAGCCCTCGAGCCAGTTCTTC
CDR3: CASSPKPSSQFF

V: TRBV29-1
J: TRBJ1-3
D: .
length: 14
DNA: TGCAGCGCCCGGGACGGTGTTACTGGAAACACCATATATTTT
CDR3: CSARDGVTGNTIYF